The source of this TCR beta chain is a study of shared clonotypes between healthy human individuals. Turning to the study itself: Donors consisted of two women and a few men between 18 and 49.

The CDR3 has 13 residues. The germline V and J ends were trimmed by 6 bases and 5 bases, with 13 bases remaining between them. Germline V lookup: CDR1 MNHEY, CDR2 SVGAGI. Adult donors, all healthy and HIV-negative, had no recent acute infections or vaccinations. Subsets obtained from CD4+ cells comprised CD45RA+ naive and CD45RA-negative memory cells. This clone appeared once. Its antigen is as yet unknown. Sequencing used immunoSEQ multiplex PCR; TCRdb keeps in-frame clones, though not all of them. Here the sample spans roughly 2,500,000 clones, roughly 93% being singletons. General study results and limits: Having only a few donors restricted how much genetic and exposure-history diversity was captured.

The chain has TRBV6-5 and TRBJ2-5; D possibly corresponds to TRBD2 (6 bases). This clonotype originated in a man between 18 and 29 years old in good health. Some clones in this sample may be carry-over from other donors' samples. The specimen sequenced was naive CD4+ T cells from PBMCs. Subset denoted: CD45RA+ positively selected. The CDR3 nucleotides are TGTGCCAGCAGATCTACGGGAGTGGAGACCCAGTACTTC. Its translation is CASRSTGVETQYF.